This TCR beta chain stems from a study of cytomegalovirus exposure and HLA in healthy donors (TCRdb year 2017). As for the study more broadly: An earlier analysis of more than 550 of the donors reported approximately 300 Gb of sequence data and 117 million unique TCR beta sequences obtained from around 180 million T cells. An early release that covered roughly 600 HLA-typed donors contained 300 to 350 gigabases of sequencing data and tens of millions of unique TCR sequences. Among the roughly 400 genotyped donors, around 81% belonged to the genetic ancestry cluster associated with self-reported Caucasian donors. The study aimed to test whether signatures of past pathogen exposure could be identified by cataloging public T cell receptors. The study used immunosequencing to profile the T cell repertoires of approximately 630 subjects and linked those repertoires to cytomegalovirus serostatus. Besides the first cohort of 666 subjects, a separate validation cohort made up of roughly 120 different subjects was used. High-throughput TCR immunosequencing, statistical association of individual TCRs with disease status, and machine learning were combined to predict cytomegalovirus infection status. To study patterns of TCR occurrence, a later analysis re-analyzed previously published TCR beta repertoires from 700 or so donors and added high-resolution HLA genotyping. Rather than using new phenotypic data, the later analysis identified candidate immune exposures from TCR beta sequences and from how often those sequences occurred across donors. In an earlier analysis of 587 of the donors, high-throughput TCR beta sequencing was used to judge whether each TCR beta V gene segment behaved as functional or pseudogenic. Donor age, sex, ethnicity and CMV serostatus were compiled together with the repertoire data. A later genetic analysis used genome-wide SNP genotypes for about three fifths of the 666 donors, treating that subset as a discovery cohort. Every discovery cohort repertoire had been produced on one sequencing platform. HLA typing covered class I and class II loci at four-digit resolution. The number of typed donors differed by locus: about 629-630 for A, B, C, DRB1 and DQB1; 500 to 550 for DQA1; fewer than 610 for DPA1; and roughly 470 for DPB1. About five DR-DQ haplotypes were treated as single units for association and clustering because of strong linkage in the cohort. Among under 450 genotyped donors of the cohort, an average of roughly 240,000 unique TCR beta nucleotide sequences were sequenced per donor, roughly 18% of them non-productive.

The receptor library was made with the immunoSEQ multiplex PCR assay. For the multiplex PCR, a mixture combining 60 forward primers for TCR Vbeta segments and 13 reverse primers for TCR Jbeta segments was used. The CDR3 region of rearranged TCR beta genes was amplified from genomic DNA by a multiplex PCR assay. On the Illumina HiSeq System, the amplified TCR beta libraries were sequenced as 87-base-pair reads. In the original analysis: Across the 670 or so repertoires, a later analysis counted roughly 84 million unique TCR beta chains, around 11 million of which were shared by at least two donors. Raw reads were error-corrected and collapsed into unique sequences by a nearest-neighbor algorithm in which closely related sequences were merged to remove PCR and sequencing errors. V, D and J gene segments were assigned by aligning CDR3 sequences to IMGT reference sequences. For a sequence to be retained, at least a six-nucleotide match to both a V gene segment and a J gene segment was required. Rearrangements were classified as productive when the CDR3 lacked stop codons and remained in frame with V and J, and all other rearrangements were classified as non-productive. CDR3 was defined by IMGT convention, running from the second conserved V-encoded cysteine to the conserved J-encoded phenylalanine. Sequences without an unambiguous match to a single V gene segment were excluded from the earlier analysis of almost 600 of the donors. An earlier analysis of 587 of the donors classified V segments as functional when productive rearrangements were above 56.7% and as segregating when the standard deviation between donors was above 5%. A statistical classification framework was developed to diagnose cytomegalovirus status using the catalog of TCR beta chain sequences. V and J gene assignment, in a later analysis, came from comparing TCR nucleotide sequences with IMGT/GENE-DB human TR gene sequences. A later analysis assigned CDR3 sequences and most-parsimonious VDJ recombination scenarios with the TCRdist pipeline. In a later analysis, each TCR beta chain was defined by its CDR3 amino acid sequence together with its V-gene family, and reads without a unique V-gene family were excluded. As a way to deal with suspected cross-contamination and a sequencing artifact, a later analysis dropped 450 to 600 nucleotide sequences that were highly shared and had low generation probability. A later analysis calculated a clonal expansion index for each public chain from normalized within-repertoire ranks of inferred template counts. A later analysis computed generation probabilities with a VDJ recombination model fitted to out-of-frame rearrangements, and checked the results against IGoR. In a later analysis, TCR-TCR, TCR-HLA and TCR-CMV co-occurrence was scored with hypergeometric tests, and a repertoire-size bias correction was applied to TCR pairs. A later analysis estimated false discovery rates by permuting HLA or CMV assignments 20 times. In a later analysis, co-occurring TCRs were grouped with DBSCAN, and TCRdist sequence similarity was added when clustering was performed within HLA-allele-positive subsets. Repertoires with fewer than 30,000 or more than 120,000 public chains, plus five repertoires with anomalous nucleotide sharing, were excluded from co-occurrence clustering. TCRdb carries this immuneACCESS record with in-frame sequences only. Its versions omit some clonotypes, under half of them owing to an unresolved V gene in the studies checked, with the rest unexplained. Clonal size and the V and J genes are those of that table, whereas D and trimming came from the DNA. Counted in this sample were 200,000 to 250,000 clones; approximately 70% of them appeared once. The ten largest clones add up to roughly 1.9% of the sample.

The cohort was made up of 666 healthy bone marrow donors. At the time of sampling, all cohort members were nominally healthy, though unrecorded immune exposures were likely present. The donor was CMV seronegative and was included in the group of about 350 seronegative cohort members. A peripheral blood sample was collected from each donor, and TCR beta sequencing was performed on peripheral blood mononuclear cells. Genomic DNA was extracted from the blood cell samples with the Qiagen DNeasy Blood Extraction Kit. Spanning cysteine to phenylalanine, the CDR3 consists of 16 amino acids. Of all the DNA, just the CDR3 is kept, 48 bases in frame from base 1. The germline V gene encodes CDR1 SGHDT and CDR2 YYEEEE. The junction shows trimming of 4 bases on V and 3 bases on J, plus 17 bases between the germline ends. The table lists this clone with a count of one. Which antigen it targets is not known. Per-base quality was not reported, and no clone a single base away is much larger than it.

Study-wide findings and limitations: Specific HLA alleles were associated with 16,951 TCR beta sequences at a false discovery rate of 0.05 in a later analysis. A few of the identified cytomegalovirus-associated TCR beta chains were confirmed in vitro to be specific for cytomegalovirus antigens. Because counts were too low, seventeen rarely observed V segments, including chromosome 9 orphons, were left out of the earlier analysis of 587 of the donors. HLA typing was unavailable for some donors at each locus, so association tests used only the typed subset. When HLA alleles, especially DR and DQ, strongly co-occurred, attributing TCR associations to individual alleles was difficult. It was suggested by the authors that the approach could potentially be generalized to other disease states and immunological phenotypes. This cohort had only TCR beta chains sequenced, and the lack of alpha or paired-chain data limited which features could be detected. According to a later analysis, most CMV-associated TCR beta chains appeared to be HLA-restricted, and the HLA associations seemed to be driven largely by CMV exposure. In an earlier analysis of some 640 of the donors, most TCR beta V segments were observed in productive rearrangements about 90% or about 30% of the time, broadly matching IMGT annotations. A further reported finding was that TCR beta sequences accurately predicted the HLA-A and HLA-B alleles for most subjects in the first cohort. Several of the top co-occurrence clusters appeared to be linked to parvovirus B19, influenza, CMV and Epstein-Barr virus, according to a later analysis. The sequencing pipeline was judged likely to have produced a cluster of highly shared sequence variants as a technical artifact. A total of about 150 TCR beta chains were listed by the study as associated with cytomegalovirus. Some IMGT-functional V segments, including TRBV6-2 and TRBV6-3, could not be distinguished by the 87-base-pair reads and were therefore excluded. While some public TCRs were present in many individuals, most TCR sequences turned up only very rarely across donors. Compared with equally common non-associated chains, HLA-associated TCR beta chains in a later analysis were more clonally expanded and had lower generation probabilities. Presence/absence analyses assumed roughly uniform sequencing depth across donors, an assumption that may not hold. Correlated functional status among segregating V segments might be attributable to linkage disequilibrium, but an unknown experimental factor could not be ruled out. In a later genetic analysis, a missense DCLRE1C variant was associated with V-gene and J-gene trimming of TCR beta chains, and the association was replicated in an independent cohort. Cytomegalovirus status was reported to be diagnosed by the classifier with high specificity and sensitivity in both the original and validation cohorts. A later genetic analysis reported fewer N-insertions in productive TCRs among donors in an Asian-associated ancestry cluster than the roughly 620-donor mean. In a later analysis, TCR association rates were found to vary across HLA loci, with the most associated TCRs seen for DRB1 alleles and the fewest for HLA-C alleles. For the cohort, immune exposure information was limited to CMV serostatus.

Specimen: PBMCs. This receptor was obtained from a woman in her thirties in good health and CMV-seronegative. The chain employs TRBV5-6 and TRBJ1-5, with a weak D call of TRBD1 (5 bases match). The sequenced DNA: TGTGCCAGCAGCCAAGACAGAGCCCCCGACAATCAGCCCCAGCATTTT. This yields the protein CASSQDRAPDNQPQHF.